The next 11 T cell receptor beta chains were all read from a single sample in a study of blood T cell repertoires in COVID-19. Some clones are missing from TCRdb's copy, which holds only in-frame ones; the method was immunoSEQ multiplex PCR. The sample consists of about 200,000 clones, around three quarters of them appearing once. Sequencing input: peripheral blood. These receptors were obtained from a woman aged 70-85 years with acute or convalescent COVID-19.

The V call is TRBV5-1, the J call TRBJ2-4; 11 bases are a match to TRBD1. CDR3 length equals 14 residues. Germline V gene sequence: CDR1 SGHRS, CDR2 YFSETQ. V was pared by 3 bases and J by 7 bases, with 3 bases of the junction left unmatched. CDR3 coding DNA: TGCGCCAGCAGCTCGGGACAGGGGGACAACATTCAGTACTTC. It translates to CASSSGQGDNIQYF.

The CDR3: CASSSGDRGNQPQHF. For the CDR3, the DNA is TGTGCCAGCAGTTCCGGGGACAGGGGAAATCAGCCCCAGCATTTT. The chain has TRBV7-2 and TRBJ1-5, with 10 bases fitting TRBD1. With V trimmed by 6 bases and J by 4 bases, 6 bases remained unmatched. CDR1 is SGHTA and CDR2 is FQGNSA in the germline V gene. This CDR3 comprises 15 residues.

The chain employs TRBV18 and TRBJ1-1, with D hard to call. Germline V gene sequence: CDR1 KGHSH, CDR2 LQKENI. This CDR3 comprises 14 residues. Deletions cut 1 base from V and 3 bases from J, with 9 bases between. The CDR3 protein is CASSPRGSDTEAFF. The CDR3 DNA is TGTGCCAGCTCACCACGAGGTTCGGACACTGAAGCTTTCTTT.

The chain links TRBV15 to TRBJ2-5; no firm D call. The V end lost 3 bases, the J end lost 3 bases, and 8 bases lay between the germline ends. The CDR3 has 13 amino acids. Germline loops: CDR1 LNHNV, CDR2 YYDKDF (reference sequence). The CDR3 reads CATSRSAEETQYF. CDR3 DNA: TGTGCCACCAGCAGGAGCGCCGAAGAGACCCAGTACTTC.

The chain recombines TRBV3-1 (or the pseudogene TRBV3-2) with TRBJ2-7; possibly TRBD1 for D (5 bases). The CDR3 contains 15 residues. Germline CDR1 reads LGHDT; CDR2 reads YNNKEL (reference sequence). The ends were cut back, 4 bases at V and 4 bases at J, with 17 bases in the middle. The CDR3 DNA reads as TGTGCCAGCAGCCCCGGCGCAGGGAACTTATACGAGCAGTACGTC. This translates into CASSPGAGNLYEQYV.

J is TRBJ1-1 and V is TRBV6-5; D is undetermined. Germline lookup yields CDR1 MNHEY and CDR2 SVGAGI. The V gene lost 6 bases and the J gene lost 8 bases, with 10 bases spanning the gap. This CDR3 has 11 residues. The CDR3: CASRAGREAFF. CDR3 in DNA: TGTGCCAGCAGAGCCGGGAGAGAAGCTTTCTTT.

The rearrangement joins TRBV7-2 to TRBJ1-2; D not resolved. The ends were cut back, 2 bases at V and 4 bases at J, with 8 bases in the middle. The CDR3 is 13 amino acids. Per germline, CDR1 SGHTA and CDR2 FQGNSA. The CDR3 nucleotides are TGTGCCAGCAGCTTATGGGGAGCCTATGGCTACACCTTC. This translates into CASSLWGAYGYTF.

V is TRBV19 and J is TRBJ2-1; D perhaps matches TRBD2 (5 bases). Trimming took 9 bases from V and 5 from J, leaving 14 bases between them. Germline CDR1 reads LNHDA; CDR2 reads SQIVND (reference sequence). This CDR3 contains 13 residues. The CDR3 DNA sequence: TGTGCCAGCCGGGCGGGTAGACACAATGAGCAGTTCTTC. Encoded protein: CASRAGRHNEQFF.

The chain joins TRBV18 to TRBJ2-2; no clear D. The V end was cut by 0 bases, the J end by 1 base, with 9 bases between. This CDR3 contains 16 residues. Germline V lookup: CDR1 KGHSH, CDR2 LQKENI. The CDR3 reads CASSPPISGNTGELFF. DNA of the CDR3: TGTGCCAGCTCACCACCGATTTCAGGGAACACCGGGGAGCTGTTTTTT.

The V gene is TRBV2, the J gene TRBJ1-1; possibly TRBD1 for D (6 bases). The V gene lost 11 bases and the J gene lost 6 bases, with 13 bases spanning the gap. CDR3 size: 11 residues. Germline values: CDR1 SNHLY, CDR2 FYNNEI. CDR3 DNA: TGTGCCGGACGGGGGGGCCCTGAAGCTTTCTTT. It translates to CAGRGGPEAFF.

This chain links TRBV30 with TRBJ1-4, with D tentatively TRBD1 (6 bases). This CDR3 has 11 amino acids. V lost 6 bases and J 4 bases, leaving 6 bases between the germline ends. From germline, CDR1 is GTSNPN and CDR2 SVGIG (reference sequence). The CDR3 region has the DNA TGTGCCTGCAGGGGTAATGAAAAACTGTTTTTT. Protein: CACRGNEKLFF.